What follows are 24 T cell receptor beta chains derived from one specimen sequenced in a study of CD8 T cells in ankylosing spondylitis. The study, taken as a whole, reports: Blood from ankylosing spondylitis patients appeared to carry a characteristic roughly eight-variant TCR beta motif.

TCRdb reprocessed the 5' RACE reads via MiXCR and lists one record per CDR3 protein. The sample records some 840,000 distinct CDR3 sequences, approximately 12% being singletons. The antigens these receptors bind are not known. Sequenced material: blood, either unsorted or a sorted T cell fraction (not recorded which). Receptor source: a male donor with ankylosing spondylitis.

This clonotype was seen at least ten times. The chain joins TRBV20-1 to TRBJ1-2, with TRBD1 matching 7 bases. Losses at the gene ends were 1 base for V and 8 bases for J; bases not matched to a gene: 7. This CDR3 region has 13 residues. In germline, CDR1 is DFQATT, CDR2 SNEGSKA (reference sequence). CDR3 in DNA: TGCAGTGCTAGAGTTTGGCAGGGGGAGGGCTACACCTTC. Its translation is CSARVWQGEGYTF.

This clonotype was counted a few times. This chain connects TRBV7-9 to TRBJ2-7, with TRBD1 matching 7 bases. The CDR3 runs 13 residues. Germline loops: CDR1 SEHNR, CDR2 FQNEAQ (reference sequence). V lost 5 bases, J lost 6 bases, and 7 bases stayed unmatched. CDR3 loop: CASSVTGEGEQYF. DNA of the CDR3: TGTGCCAGCAGCGTTACAGGGGAAGGCGAGCAGTACTTC.

This clonotype was observed a handful of times. This chain connects TRBV27 to TRBJ2-6; 9 nucleotides line up with TRBD1. Germline CDR1 reads MNHEY; CDR2 reads SMNVEV (reference sequence). The CDR3 extends over 17 amino acids. V was pared by 7 bases and J by 0 bases, with 7 bases of the junction left unmatched. Here the CDR3 DNA reads TGTGCCAGCAACCCCGGGACAGGGATCTCTGGGGCCAACGTCCTGACTTTC. It is translated as CASNPGTGISGANVLTF.

This clonotype was seen a few times. The chain has TRBV20-1 and TRBJ2-7; TRBD2 aligns across 7 bases. The CDR3 has 15 amino acids. The germline CDR1 and CDR2 sequences are DFQATT and SNEGSKA (reference sequence). The trim removed 0 bases at V and 0 bases at J, leaving 5 bases unmatched. CDR3 sequence reads: CSARDRGDYSYEQYF. The CDR3, as DNA: TGCAGTGCTAGAGATCGAGGGGACTACTCCTACGAGCAGTACTTC.

This clonotype was detected only a few times. The chain links TRBV24-1 to TRBJ2-5; 9 bases are shared with TRBD1. The CDR3 length is 16 residues. The V gene end was trimmed by 0 bases and the J gene end by 3 bases; junction bases not matched to a gene: 4. The V gene's germline CDR1 is KGHDR and CDR2 SFDVKD. The CDR3 DNA is TGTGCCACCAGTGATTTGATGGACAGGGGAGAAGAGACCCAGTACTTC. This encodes CATSDLMDRGEETQYF.

This clonotype has only a few counts. The chain couples TRBV15 to TRBJ2-1; D is uncertain. Per germline, CDR1 LNHNV and CDR2 YYDKDF (reference sequence). Trimming cost V 2 bases and J 6 bases, with 8 bases left between them. The CDR3 has 13 amino acids. The CDR3 bases are TGTGCCACCAGCAGACGATGGGGCAATGAGCAGTTCTTC. As protein: CATSRRWGNEQFF.

The rearrangement uses TRBV5-4 and TRBJ2-1, with TRBD2 matching over 7 bases. Germline trimming cut 4 bases from V and 3 bases from J; bases unmatched to any gene: 7. CDR1 is SGHNT and CDR2 is YYREEE in the germline V gene (reference sequence). CDR3 length equals 15 residues. The CDR3 region is CASSGTIRFYNEQFF. DNA for the CDR3: TGTGCCAGCAGCGGGACTATTCGCTTCTACAATGAGCAGTTCTTC.

This clonotype was seen only a few times. This chain uses TRBV5-1 with TRBJ2-3; D possibly corresponds to TRBD1 (6 bases). The CDR3 consists of 15 residues. Germline assignment: CDR1 SGHRS and CDR2 YFSETQ. V lost 2 bases to trimming and J lost 2 bases, with 12 bases between them. CDR3 region: CASSFRGRNTDTQYF. For the CDR3, the DNA is TGCGCCAGCAGCTTCAGGGGCCGCAACACAGATACGCAGTATTTT. The variable domain in full, completed from reference TRBV5-1 and TRBJ2-3, reads KAGVTQTPRYLIKTRGQQVTLSCSPISGHRSVSWYQQTPGQGLQFLFEYFSETQRNKGNFPGRFSGRQFSNSRSEMNVSTLELGDSALYLCASSFRGRNTDTQYFGPGTRLTVL.

The CDR3, as DNA: TGTGCCAGCGGAGATGAAAAACTGTTTTTT. This translates into CASGDEKLFF. This chain links TRBV7-9 with TRBJ1-4; D call uncertain. The length of the CDR3 is 10 residues. Per germline, CDR1 SEHNR and CDR2 FQNEAQ (reference sequence). Trimming took off 8 bases at V and 6 bases at J, with 4 bases between the two ends.

This sequence joins TRBV28 and TRBJ1-1; D possibly corresponds to TRBD1 (6 bases). The length of the CDR3 is 15 residues. Trimming shortened V by 6 bases and J by 5 bases, and 19 bases separated the two germline ends. CDR1 is MDHEN, CDR2 SYDVKM, per germline. The CDR3 loop reads CASRSTGSGGTEAFF. As DNA, the CDR3 is TGTGCCAGCAGGTCTACAGGGTCCGGGGGGACTGAAGCTTTCTTT.

V gene TRBV25-1 combines with J gene TRBJ2-5; 9 bases agree with TRBD1. V lost 4 bases and J lost 6; bases outside the gene matches: 9. In germline, CDR1 is MGHDK, CDR2 SYGVNS. CDR3 size: 15 residues. This chain's CDR3 is CASSGTGVGGKTQYF. The CDR3 DNA reads TGTGCCAGCAGTGGGACAGGGGTTGGGGGGAAGACCCAGTACTTC.

This clonotype was counted at least ten times. The chain carries TRBV12-3 or TRBV12-4 and TRBJ2-2, with 11 positions matching TRBD2. The CDR3 extends over 18 amino acids. After removal of 3 bases from V and 2 bases from J, the junction contained 8 bases not matched to a gene. Here the CDR3 reads CASSLRTSGSLNTGELFF. The CDR3 DNA reads as TGTGCCAGCAGTTTGAGGACTAGCGGGTCCTTAAACACCGGGGAGCTGTTTTTT.

This clonotype was counted a few times. The V gene is TRBV27, the J gene TRBJ2-4, with D possibly TRBD2 on 5 matching bases. Trimming shortened V by 2 bases and J by 15 bases, and 17 bases separated the two germline ends. CDR1 is MNHEY and CDR2 is SMNVEV in the germline V gene (reference sequence). The CDR3 covers 13 residues. Here the CDR3 DNA reads TGTGCCAGCAGTTTAAATGACTATACAACTCCGTACTTC. This translates into CASSLNDYTTPYF.

This clonotype was observed a few times. The V gene is TRBV5-8, the J gene TRBJ2-1, with a possible D match to TRBD1 (6 bases). The CDR3 runs 14 residues. The ends were cut back, 4 bases at V and 0 bases at J, with 8 bases in the middle. Germline CDR1 is SGHTS and CDR2 is YDEGEE. As DNA, the CDR3 is TGTGCCAGCAGCGTGGACAGCTCCTACAATGAGCAGTTCTTC. Amino acids: CASSVDSSYNEQFF.

CDR3: CASSEIPWETQYF. DNA of the CDR3: TGTGCCAGCAGTGAAATCCCGTGGGAGACCCAGTACTTC. The rearrangement links TRBV6-1 to TRBJ2-5; D not resolved. This CDR3 comprises 13 residues. From germline, CDR1 is MNHNS and CDR2 SASEGT. V dropped 2 bases and J dropped 5 bases, with 9 bases sitting between them.

This rearrangement joins TRBV20-1 to TRBJ2-1; D call uncertain. Between the trimmed V and J ends, which lost 0 bases and 6 bases, there was a span of 9 bases. CDR1 is DFQATT and CDR2 is SNEGSKA in the germline V gene (reference sequence). The CDR3 has 13 residues. CDR3 amino acids: CSAREYMGNEQFF. The CDR3 bases are TGCAGTGCTAGAGAGTACATGGGCAATGAGCAGTTCTTC.

This clonotype showed up many times. The chain recombines TRBV12-3 or TRBV12-4 with TRBJ2-7; D is undetermined. V lost 6 bases and J lost 0, with 9 bases in between. The CDR3 is made up of 13 amino acids. CDR3 loop: CASSSQPSYEQYF. The CDR3 bases are TGTGCCAGCAGCTCTCAGCCCTCCTACGAGCAGTACTTC.

This clonotype was observed a handful of times. The chain links TRBV20-1 to TRBJ2-5; D gene uncertain. CDR3 size: 12 residues. V was clipped by 6 bases and J by 0 bases, with 8 bases between them. CDR1 and CDR2 (germline): DFQATT, SNEGSKA (reference sequence). The CDR3 DNA follows: TGCAGTGCCAAACAGTACCAAGAGACCCAGTACTTC. It yields the protein CSAKQYQETQYF.

This clonotype was observed a few times. The chain uses TRBV27 and TRBJ2-7; TRBD1 might be the D (5 bases). The CDR3 is 14 amino acids. Trimming took off 7 bases at V and 3 bases at J, with 16 bases between the two ends. CDR1 and CDR2 from the germline V gene are MNHEY and SMNVEV (reference sequence). The CDR3 here is CASKRQLGLYEQYF. The CDR3 DNA sequence: TGTGCCAGCAAAAGACAGCTGGGCCTCTACGAGCAGTACTTC.

The rearrangement links TRBV29-1 to TRBJ2-6, with 7 bases that match TRBD1. CDR1 and CDR2 (germline): SQVTM, ANQGSEA. This CDR3 contains 14 residues. V gave up 4 bases and J gave up 2 bases; unmatched junction bases: 2. This CDR3 is CSVAGGAGANVLTF. CDR3 sequence (DNA): TGCAGCGTTGCAGGGGGTGCTGGGGCCAACGTCCTGACTTTC.

Only a few counts were recorded for this clonotype. V usage is TRBV7-8 and J usage is TRBJ1-5, with D perhaps TRBD1 (6 bases). The CDR3 runs 15 residues. From germline, CDR1 is SGHVS and CDR2 FQNEAQ. V lost 4 bases and J 2 bases, leaving 12 bases between the germline ends. CDR3 protein: CASSSTGNGNQPQHF. The CDR3 coding sequence is TGTGCCAGCAGCTCTACAGGGAATGGCAATCAGCCCCAGCATTTT.

CDR3 sequence: CASSSDQGDTDTQYF. The CDR3, as DNA: TGCGCCAGCAGCTCTGACCAGGGGGACACAGATACGCAGTATTTT. V usage is TRBV5-1 and J usage is TRBJ2-3; 7 positions match TRBD1. Per germline, CDR1 SGHRS and CDR2 YFSETQ. The CDR3 loop spans 15 amino acids. After removal of 3 bases from V and 2 bases from J, the junction contained 6 bases not matched to a gene.

This clonotype was picked up many times. The chain joins TRBV6-5 to TRBJ2-3; D is unclear. The CDR3 length is 13 residues. The germline V gene encodes CDR1 MNHEY and CDR2 SVGAGI. Trimming stripped 4 bases from V and 6 bases from J, with 11 bases between. CDR3 in amino acids: CASSSTAEDTQYF. CDR3 coding DNA: TGTGCCAGCAGTTCTACGGCCGAGGATACGCAGTATTTT.

This clonotype was observed many times. The gene calls are TRBV15 and TRBJ2-5, with D hard to call. V was shortened by 0 bases and J by 1 base, with 3 bases between the two germline ends. The CDR3 totals 13 residues. The germline gives CDR1 LNHNV, CDR2 YYDKDF (reference sequence). The CDR3 sequence: CATSRDPQETQYF. The CDR3 nucleotides read TGTGCCACCAGCAGAGATCCCCAAGAGACCCAGTACTTC.